The T cell receptor (beta chain) described here comes from a study of T cells after yellow fever vaccination. General study findings and limits: One caveat is that FACS-sorted repertoires could contain abundant clonotypes contaminating from the bulk population. The booster response re-showed most primary clones: over 95% CD4, approximately 90% CD8.

This clonotype was recorded at least ten times. Conversion of TCR transcripts into cDNA relied on 5'RACE template switching, which added a universal primer site and UMIs. TCRdb reprocessed the 5' RACE reads via MiXCR and lists one record per CDR3 protein. The data hold under 55,000 distinct CDR3 sequences, with about 6.8% observed a single time. The CDR3 runs 15 residues. Germline loops: CDR1 LGHNA, CDR2 YNFKEQ. V lost 5 bases to trimming and J lost 7 bases; unmatched junction nucleotides: 14. This chain joins TRBV4-2 and TRBJ2-7; 7 bases agree with TRBD2. The clonotype was recovered from a man between 25 and 39 years old who received the YFV17D yellow fever vaccine. Sequenced material: CD8+ T cells not binding an NS4B(214-222) dextramer, sorted from PBMCs, taken 45 days after the yellow fever booster vaccination. CDR3 loop: CASSTEGAGTWEQYF. CDR3 bases: TGTGCCAGCAGCACGGAGGGAGCGGGAACGTGGGAGCAGTACTTC.